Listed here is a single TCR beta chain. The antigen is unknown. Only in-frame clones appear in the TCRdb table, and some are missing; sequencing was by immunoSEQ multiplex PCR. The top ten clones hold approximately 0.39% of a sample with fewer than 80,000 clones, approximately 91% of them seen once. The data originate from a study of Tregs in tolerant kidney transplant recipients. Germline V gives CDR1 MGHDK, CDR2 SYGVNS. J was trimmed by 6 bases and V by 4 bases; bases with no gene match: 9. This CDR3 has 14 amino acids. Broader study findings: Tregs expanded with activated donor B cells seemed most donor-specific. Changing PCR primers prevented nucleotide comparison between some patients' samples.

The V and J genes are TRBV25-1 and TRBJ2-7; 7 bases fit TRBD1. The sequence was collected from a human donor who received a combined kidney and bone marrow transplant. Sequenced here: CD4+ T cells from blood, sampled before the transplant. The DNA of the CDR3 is TGTGCCAGCAGTGGGGGACAGCCCCTCGGCGAGCAGTACTTC. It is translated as CASSGGQPLGEQYF.